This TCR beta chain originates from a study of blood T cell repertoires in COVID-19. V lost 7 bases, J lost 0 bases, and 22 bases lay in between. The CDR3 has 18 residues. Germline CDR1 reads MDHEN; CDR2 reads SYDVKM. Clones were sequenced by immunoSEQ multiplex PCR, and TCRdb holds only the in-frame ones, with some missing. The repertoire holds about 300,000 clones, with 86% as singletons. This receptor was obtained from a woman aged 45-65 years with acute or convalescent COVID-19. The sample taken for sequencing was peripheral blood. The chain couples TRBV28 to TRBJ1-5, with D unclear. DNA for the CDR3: TGTGCCAGCAAAATCGGGGAAATGGACGTCTTTAGCAATCAGCCCCAGCATTTT. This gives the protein CASKIGEMDVFSNQPQHF.